This T cell receptor beta chain was sequenced during a study of cytomegalovirus exposure and HLA in healthy donors. Study-level points and caveats: A link between a missense DCLRE1C variant and TCR beta V- and J-gene trimming emerged from a later analysis.

This CDR3 is built from 16 residues. V was cut by 6 bases and J by 0 bases, with 17 bases left in between. Germline V gene lookup returns CDR1 SGHNT and CDR2 YYREEE (reference sequence). Donors consisted of healthy bone marrow donors. PCR was performed using 60 Vbeta and 13 Jbeta primers. The assay was immunoSEQ multiplex PCR, and TCRdb's table has in-frame clones only and misses some. This repertoire includes approximately 190,000 clones. A note on this clone: The antigen remains undetermined.

This sequence was found in a man aged 25-40 years in good health and CMV-seronegative. The chain recombines TRBV5-4 with TRBJ2-3; D might be TRBD2 (5 bases). Sequenced: PBMCs. This CDR3 reads CASKPPGGPSTDTQYF. The CDR3 DNA reads as TGTGCCAGCAAACCACCTGGAGGCCCTAGCACAGATACGCAGTATTTT.